What follows are 27 T cell receptor beta chains derived from one specimen sequenced in a study of cytomegalovirus exposure and HLA in healthy donors. PCR amplification relied on 60 Vbeta primers (plus 13 Jbeta primers). Some clones are missing from TCRdb's copy, which holds only in-frame ones; the method was immunoSEQ multiplex PCR. The sample has 95,000 to 150,000 clones, 70% to 80% seen once. The sample consisted of PBMCs. All receptors derive from a woman aged 40 to 50 in good health and CMV-seropositive.

This clone came up a few times. This sequence joins TRBV5-6 and TRBJ1-5; D remains unclear. The ends were cut back, 1 base at V and 3 bases at J, with 5 bases in the middle. Per the germline V gene, CDR1 is SGHDT and CDR2 is YYEEEE. This CDR3 region has 13 residues. The CDR3, as DNA: TGTGCCAGCAGCTTGAGAGCCAATCAGCCCCAGCATTTT. It encodes CASSLRANQPQHF.

The chain is built from TRBV2 and TRBJ1-1, with D possibly being TRBD1 (6 bases). Trimming pared 10 bases from V and 4 bases from J, leaving 13 bases between. Germline V CDR1 and CDR2: SNHLY, FYNNEI. The CDR3 has 12 amino acids. CDR3 residues: CAIQQGGTEAFF. The DNA of the CDR3 is TGTGCCATCCAACAGGGTGGCACTGAAGCTTTCTTT.

The V gene is TRBV19, the J gene TRBJ2-7, with TRBD2 identical over 10 bases. Germline values: CDR1 LNHDA, CDR2 SQIVND (reference sequence). This CDR3 has 17 amino acids. V lost 1 base, J lost 3 bases, and 9 bases stayed unmatched. The CDR3 here is CASSIAPLAGNIYEQYF. The CDR3 DNA follows: TGTGCCAGTAGTATAGCTCCACTAGCGGGGAATATCTACGAGCAGTACTTC.

V usage is TRBV7-2 and J usage is TRBJ2-1, with 8 bases identical to TRBD1. The CDR3 totals 17 residues. CDR1 is SGHTA and CDR2 is FQGNSA in the germline V gene. J gave up 0 bases and V 5 bases, and 9 bases lay outside the gene matches. The CDR3 DNA follows: TGTGCCAGCAGCACGCGACAGGGGCCCAACTCCTACAATGAGCAGTTCTTC. This translates into CASSTRQGPNSYNEQFF.

The chain links TRBV11-3 to TRBJ2-1; D perhaps matches TRBD1 (6 bases). Between the trimmed V and J ends, which lost 4 bases and 5 bases, there was a span of 9 bases. Germline V CDR1 and CDR2: SGHNT, YENEEA. CDR3 length equals 13 residues. CDR3 protein: CASSSDRHNEQFF. In DNA form, the CDR3 reads TGTGCCAGCAGCTCGGACAGACACAATGAGCAGTTCTTC.

The chain employs TRBV27 and TRBJ1-5; TRBD1 matches at 8 bases. Unmatched junction bases numbered 4, after V lost 5 bases and J lost 1 base. The CDR3 sequence is 15 residues long. Per the germline V gene, CDR1 is MNHEY and CDR2 is SMNVEV (reference sequence). CDR3 loop: CASSRTGPSNQPQHF. As DNA, the CDR3 is TGTGCCAGCAGTCGGACAGGGCCAAGCAATCAGCCCCAGCATTTT.

This chain connects TRBV27 to TRBJ2-7, with 8 bases aligning to TRBD2. The CDR3 sequence is 13 residues long. Germline CDR1 reads MNHEY; CDR2 reads SMNVEV (reference sequence). Unmatched junction bases numbered 6, after V lost 8 bases and J lost 3 bases. CDR3 in amino acids: CASSGLDGYEQYF. The CDR3 DNA sequence: TGTGCCAGCTCGGGACTAGACGGCTACGAGCAGTACTTC.

V gene TRBV5-4 combines with J gene TRBJ2-1; 8 bases are shared with TRBD2. The CDR3 length is 16 residues. Germline V gives CDR1 SGHNT, CDR2 YYREEE (reference sequence). The V and J ends lost 4 bases and 8 bases, in that order; junction bases with no gene match: 14. The CDR3 bases are TGTGCCAGCAGCCCGGTCGGTAGCGGGATAAGAGATGAGCAGTTCTTC. As protein: CASSPVGSGIRDEQFF.

This clone was seen just once. The chain is built from TRBV5-8 and TRBJ2-7, with 9 bases fitting TRBD1. This CDR3 spans 15 amino acids. Germline lookup yields CDR1 SGHTS and CDR2 YDEGEE. V trimming: 3 bases; J trimming: 3 bases; junction bases outside the gene matches: 7. CDR3 residues: CASSWTGAGDYEQYF. In DNA, the CDR3 is TGTGCCAGCAGCTGGACAGGGGCCGGGGACTACGAGCAGTACTTC.

About this clone itself: Other nucleotide sequences from this sample produce the same CDR3. The J gene is TRBJ2-7, the V gene TRBV7-9; 7 bases line up with TRBD1. CDR1 SEHNR and CDR2 FQNEAQ come from the germline V gene (reference sequence). CDR3 length: 13 amino acids. V trimming: 3 bases; J trimming: 2 bases; junction bases outside the gene matches: 1. CDR3 sequence reads: CASSFGTAYEQYF. The CDR3 region has the DNA TGTGCCAGCAGCTTTGGGACAGCCTACGAGCAGTACTTC.

The chain uses TRBV5-1 and TRBJ1-6; 11 nucleotides line up with TRBD1. Losses at the gene ends were 2 bases for V and 6 bases for J; bases not matched to a gene: 4. The CDR3 totals 16 residues. Germline V gene lookup returns CDR1 SGHRS and CDR2 YFSETQ. DNA for the CDR3: TGCGCCAGCAGCTTCGACGGACAGGGGGCTAATTCACCCCTCCACTTT. Translating it yields CASSFDGQGANSPLHF.

The CDR3 bases are TGTGCCAGTAGTATTCAAGGTGGAGGCTCCTACGAGCAGTACTTC. It yields the protein CASSIQGGGSYEQYF. The chain has TRBV19 and TRBJ2-7, with D perhaps TRBD2 (5 bases). The CDR3 sequence is 15 residues long. Between the trimmed V and J ends, which lost 3 bases and 0 bases, there was a span of 12 bases. CDR1 and CDR2 from the germline V gene are LNHDA and SQIVND (reference sequence).

The sample holds one count of this clone. The rearrangement links TRBV5-1 to TRBJ2-3; perhaps TRBD1 as D (6 bases). Trimming stripped 4 bases from V and 1 base from J, with 16 bases between. The CDR3 runs 16 residues. Germline V gene data show CDR1 as SGHRS and CDR2 as YFSETQ. As DNA, the CDR3 is TGCGCCAGCAGCCCGACCGGGACACCGCGCACAGATACGCAGTATTTT. This gives the protein CASSPTGTPRTDTQYF.

This chain links TRBV6-1 with TRBJ2-1; TRBD1 is a possible D gene (5 bases). Trimming cost V 5 bases and J 4 bases, with 9 bases left between them. From germline, CDR1 is MNHNS and CDR2 SASEGT. The CDR3 is made up of 13 amino acids. The CDR3 reads CASSPQVYNEQFF. The DNA of the CDR3 is TGTGCCAGCAGTCCACAGGTATACAATGAGCAGTTCTTC.

The rearrangement joins TRBV4-1 to TRBJ1-4; the match to TRBD1 covers 8 bases. Germline CDR1 reads MGHRA; CDR2 reads YSYEKL. The J segment lost 4 bases and the V segment lost 2 bases, leaving 6 bases of the junction unmatched. This CDR3 has 16 amino acids. The DNA of the CDR3 is TGCGCCAGCAGCCAACCGGGACAGGCCATTAATGAAAAACTGTTTTTT. It codes for CASSQPGQAINEKLFF.

The CDR3 sequence is CAISESEDRYNEQFF. Written as DNA, the CDR3 is TGTGCCATCAGTGAGTCAGAGGACAGATACAATGAGCAGTTCTTC. The chain links TRBV10-3 to TRBJ2-1, with D possibly matching TRBD1 (6 bases). In germline, CDR1 is ENHRY, CDR2 SYGVKD. Trimming cost V 0 bases and J 4 bases, with 10 bases left between them. This CDR3 contains 15 residues.

The chain employs TRBV19 and TRBJ1-1; possibly TRBD1 for D (6 bases). The CDR3 extends over 14 amino acids. The germline V gene encodes CDR1 LNHDA and CDR2 SQIVND (reference sequence). Trimming removed 5 bases at V and 0 bases at J, with 10 bases between. The chain's CDR3 is CASSPGHLNTEAFF. CDR3 coding DNA: TGTGCCAGTAGTCCGGGACATTTGAACACTGAAGCTTTCTTT.

The chain carries TRBV18 and TRBJ2-2, with 7 bases lining up with TRBD1. Per germline, CDR1 KGHSH and CDR2 LQKENI. V shed 6 bases, J shed 0 bases, and the junction held 4 bases outside the gene matches. The CDR3 has 15 amino acids. CDR3 amino acids: CASSPGQTNTGELFF. The CDR3 bases are TGTGCCAGCTCGCCGGGACAGACGAACACCGGGGAGCTGTTTTTT.

V is TRBV9 and J is TRBJ2-3; 8 positions match TRBD2. V was pared by 0 bases and J by 2 bases, with 11 bases of the junction left unmatched. There are 18 residues in the CDR3. Germline V gene data show CDR1 as SGDLS and CDR2 as YYNGEE. The CDR3 DNA is TGTGCCAGCAGCGTAGGGGGGAGCGGGAGTTGGTCCACAGATACGCAGTATTTT. Translated, it gives CASSVGGSGSWSTDTQYF.

The rearrangement joins TRBV19 to TRBJ2-2; D perhaps matches TRBD1 (6 bases). Germline CDR1 LNHDA, CDR2 SQIVND (reference sequence). V was clipped by 0 bases and J by 5 bases, with 10 bases between them. The CDR3 runs 15 residues. The CDR3 DNA reads TGTGCCAGTAGTATAGACCTACAGGGAACCGGGGAGCTGTTTTTT. This encodes CASSIDLQGTGELFF.

The rearrangement joins TRBV27 to TRBJ2-3; 11 nucleotides align to TRBD2. The V gene's germline CDR1 is MNHEY and CDR2 SMNVEV (reference sequence). The CDR3 totals 16 residues. V shed 5 bases, J shed 1 base, and the junction held 5 bases outside the gene matches. For the CDR3, the DNA is TGTGCCAGCAGTCTCGGGACTAGCGGACGCACAGATACGCAGTATTTT. This gives the protein CASSLGTSGRTDTQYF.

This sequence joins TRBV7-2 and TRBJ2-2; TRBD2 agrees at 13 bases. V was pared by 5 bases and J by 8 bases, with 8 bases of the junction left unmatched. Germline lookup yields CDR1 SGHTA and CDR2 FQGNSA. This CDR3 is 16 amino acids long. CDR3 sequence (DNA): TGTGCCAGCAGCCTAACCGGGACTAGCGGGGTAGGGGAGCTGTTTTTT. This gives the protein CASSLTGTSGVGELFF.

In this sample, this clone turned up a few times. The rearrangement uses TRBV9 and TRBJ2-3; TRBD1 matches at 7 bases. This CDR3 comprises 16 residues. CDR1 SGDLS and CDR2 YYNGEE come from the germline V gene. V lost 3 bases, J lost 7 bases, and 14 bases stayed unmatched. The CDR3 DNA sequence: TGTGCCAGCAGCGGGGCGGGCCGGGACAGTAAGCATACGCAGTATTTT. As protein: CASSGAGRDSKHTQYF.

The gene calls are TRBV4-3 and TRBJ1-2; the match to TRBD1 covers 8 bases. This CDR3 has 15 amino acids. Per germline, CDR1 LGHNA and CDR2 YSLEER. Germline trimming cut 3 bases from V and 8 bases from J; bases unmatched to any gene: 11. CDR3 sequence reads: CASSQEDRGFDGYTF. For the CDR3, the DNA is TGCGCCAGCAGCCAGGAAGACAGGGGCTTTGACGGCTACACCTTC.

V usage is TRBV2 and J usage is TRBJ1-5, with 7 bases aligning to TRBD1. V was pared by 5 bases and J by 2 bases, with 3 bases of the junction left unmatched. The CDR3 is 14 amino acids. Germline V gene lookup returns CDR1 SNHLY and CDR2 FYNNEI. CDR3 nucleotide sequence: TGTGCCAGCAGTCTCGACAGGGGCAATCAGCCCCAGCATTTT. Translating gives CASSLDRGNQPQHF.

The chain links TRBV7-9 to TRBJ2-3; 14 bases line up with TRBD2. CDR3 length: 19 residues. The germline V gene has CDR1 SEHNR and CDR2 FQNEAQ (reference sequence). Unmatched junction bases numbered 14, after V lost 4 bases and J lost 5 bases. CDR3 loop: CASSWNETSGRAGRDTQYF. For the CDR3, the DNA is TGTGCCAGCAGCTGGAATGAGACTAGCGGGAGGGCCGGTAGAGATACGCAGTATTTT.

The chain carries TRBV19 and TRBJ1-5; D gene unclear. Germline V gene data show CDR1 as LNHDA and CDR2 as SQIVND (reference sequence). V lost 7 bases and J lost 1, with 14 bases in between. The CDR3 is 15 residues long. CDR3 bases: TGTGCCAGTACCCTGAGAGGAGCAAGCAATCAGCCCCAGCATTTT. Translated: CASTLRGASNQPQHF.